Below, 16 T cell receptor beta chains from the same sample are listed, as sequenced in a study of shared clonotypes between healthy human individuals. The protocol was immunoSEQ multiplex PCR, while the TCRdb copy is restricted to in-frame clones and leaves out a portion. The table has millions of clones, 85% to 95% seen once; the top ten hold under 0.45%. The sample consisted of naive CD4+ T cells from PBMCs. Stated subset: CD45RA+ positively selected. The origin of the receptors is a man between 18 and 35 years old in good health. Some clones in this sample may be carry-over from other donors' samples.

The chain carries TRBV5-4 and TRBJ2-1, with a possible D match to TRBD2 (6 bases). CDR1 is SGHNT, CDR2 YYREEE, per germline (reference sequence). The V end was cut by 3 bases, the J end by 4 bases, with 11 bases between. CDR3 length equals 14 residues. The CDR3 DNA follows: TGTGCCAGCAGCTCCTCGGGAGTTTACAATGAGCAGTTCTTC. As protein: CASSSSGVYNEQFF.

CDR3 sequence (DNA): TGTGCCAGCAGCGCCCACGGGACGGTCAACTATGGCTACACCTTC. This codes for CASSAHGTVNYGYTF. The chain joins TRBV9 to TRBJ1-2, with D possibly being TRBD1 (5 bases). CDR1 and CDR2 from the germline V gene are SGDLS and YYNGEE. Trimming pared 3 bases from V and 2 bases from J, leaving 14 bases between. The CDR3 has 15 amino acids.

The J gene is TRBJ1-1, the V gene TRBV5-5; tentatively, D is TRBD1 (6 bases). This CDR3 spans 14 amino acids. V lost 5 bases and J lost 0, with 11 bases in between. Germline-derived CDR1 and CDR2 are SGHKS and YYEKEE (reference sequence). The CDR3 nucleotides read TGTGCCAGCAGTTTCGGACAGATGAACACTGAAGCTTTCTTT. Translating gives CASSFGQMNTEAFF.

About this clone itself: At the DNA level, this CDR3 is encoded by other sequences in the same sample as well. This rearrangement joins TRBV15 to TRBJ2-1, with 8 bases identical to TRBD1. V was pared by 1 base and J by 5 bases, with 4 bases of the junction left unmatched. CDR3 size: 15 residues. Germline V lookup: CDR1 LNHNV, CDR2 YYDKDF (reference sequence). Here the CDR3 DNA reads TGTGCCACCAGCAGAGCCGGGACAGGCAACAATGAGCAGTTCTTC. Its translation is CATSRAGTGNNEQFF.

J is TRBJ2-2 and V is TRBV5-5; perhaps TRBD2 as D (6 bases). V was cut by 4 bases and J by 4 bases, with 17 bases left in between. The V gene's germline CDR1 is SGHKS and CDR2 YYEKEE (reference sequence). This CDR3 is 16 amino acids long. In DNA form, the CDR3 reads TGTGCCAGCAGCCGGTTAGGGGAGGTGGGCACCGGGGAGCTGTTTTTT. It is translated as CASSRLGEVGTGELFF. Drawing the rest from reference TRBV5-5 and TRBJ2-2, the complete variable domain is DAGVTQSPTHLIKTRGQQVTLRCSPISGHKSVSWYQQVLGQGPQFIFQYYEKEERGRGNFPDRFSARQFPNYSSELNVNALLLGDSALYLCASSRLGEVGTGELFFGEGSRLTVL.

The rearrangement uses TRBV2 and TRBJ1-5; D is perhaps TRBD1 (5 bases). V was clipped by 6 bases and J by 3 bases, with 9 bases between them. CDR3 length equals 13 residues. The germline V gene encodes CDR1 SNHLY and CDR2 FYNNEI. The DNA for the CDR3 is TGTGCCAGCAGCATGGGGGACAATCAGCCCCAGCATTTT. Encoded protein: CASSMGDNQPQHF.

With regard to this clone: This sample also contains other DNA sequences that code for the same CDR3. This chain's CDR3 is CSVEGLTGNTIYF. DNA for the CDR3: TGCAGCGTCGAGGGACTAACTGGAAACACCATATATTTT. The chain recombines TRBV29-1 with TRBJ1-3, with D possibly TRBD1 on 5 matching bases. This CDR3 is 13 amino acids long. V lost 6 bases to trimming and J lost 2 bases, with 11 bases between them. The germline V gene has CDR1 SQVTM and CDR2 ANQGSEA. Drawing the rest from reference TRBV29-1 and TRBJ1-3, the complete variable domain is SAVISQKPSRDICQRGTSLTIQCQVDSQVTMMFWYRQQPGQSLTLIATANQGSEATYESGFVIDKFPISRPNLTFSTLTVSNMSPEDSSIYLCSVEGLTGNTIYFGEGSWLTVV.

The chain has TRBV5-6 and TRBJ2-3; TRBD2 matches at 7 bases. Unmatched junction bases numbered 8, after V lost 2 bases and J lost 5 bases. The CDR3 is 15 amino acids. The germline gives CDR1 SGHDT, CDR2 YYEEEE. CDR3 protein: CASSFGAGEIDTQYF. The CDR3 region has the DNA TGTGCCAGCAGCTTCGGGGCGGGAGAGATAGATACGCAGTATTTT.

The CDR3 coding sequence is TGTGCCAGCAGCCCCCGGGGGGGGAAATCTTCGGATACGCAGTATTTT. Residues: CASSPRGGKSSDTQYF. This chain connects TRBV11-2 to TRBJ2-3; 8 bases are shared with TRBD2. The J segment lost 6 bases and the V segment lost 5 bases, leaving 13 bases of the junction unmatched. The CDR3 loop spans 16 amino acids. Germline CDR1 reads SGHAT; CDR2 reads FQNNGV.

This clone was counted a single time. The V and J genes are TRBV11-3 and TRBJ1-1; TRBD1 matches 12 bases. Trimming took 5 bases from V and 10 from J; bases not matched to a gene: 11. The CDR3 extends over 15 amino acids. Germline assignment: CDR1 SGHNT and CDR2 YENEEA. CDR3 loop: CASSPGTGGAEGAFF. The CDR3 nucleotides read TGTGCCAGCAGCCCAGGGACAGGGGGCGCGGAGGGAGCTTTCTTT.

The genes are TRBV20-1 and TRBJ2-5; D call uncertain. Germline loops: CDR1 DFQATT, CDR2 SNEGSKA (reference sequence). The CDR3 runs to 11 residues. Trimming stripped 2 bases from V and 6 bases from J, with 7 bases between. The CDR3: CSARYGQTQYF. CDR3 sequence (DNA): TGCAGTGCTAGATACGGCCAGACCCAGTACTTC.

V and J are TRBV30 and TRBJ2-7; 8 bases agree with TRBD2. The trim removed 4 bases at V and 7 bases at J, leaving 6 bases unmatched. Germline lookup yields CDR1 GTSNPN and CDR2 SVGIG (reference sequence). The CDR3 runs 12 residues. CDR3 amino acids: CAWTSSGKEQYF. As DNA, the CDR3 is TGTGCCTGGACTAGTAGCGGGAAGGAGCAGTACTTC.

The chain couples TRBV6-5 to TRBJ1-5; perhaps TRBD1 as D (5 bases). V gave up 5 bases and J gave up 10 bases, with 18 bases separating them. Germline V gene data show CDR1 as MNHEY and CDR2 as SVGAGI. The CDR3 spans 14 residues. CDR3 nucleotides: TGTGCCAGCAGTCCCCAGGGCGTCCGAATACCCCAGCATTTT. Amino acid sequence: CASSPQGVRIPQHF.

This chain uses TRBV18 with TRBJ2-1; D could derive from TRBD1 or TRBD2 (5 bases each). Between the trimmed V and J ends, which lost 5 bases and 8 bases, there was a span of 19 bases. The CDR3 length is 15 residues. Germline loops: CDR1 KGHSH, CDR2 LQKENI. CDR3 in DNA: TGTGCCAGCTCATACACCGGGACGGAGAGCGATGAGCAGTTCTTC. This translates into CASSYTGTESDEQFF.

About this clone: The same CDR3 arises from other DNA sequences in this sample as well. The chain has TRBV25-1 and TRBJ1-1, with TRBD1 matching over 7 bases. The CDR3 length is 14 residues. Trimming cost V 5 bases and J 0 bases; bases outside gene matches: 3. Germline V gene data show CDR1 as MGHDK and CDR2 as SYGVNS. CDR3 in amino acids: CASSRGQLNTEAFF. CDR3 nucleotides: TGTGCCAGCAGTAGGGGACAGTTGAACACTGAAGCTTTCTTT.

The chain has TRBV7-2 and TRBJ1-3, with D hard to call. V lost 6 bases and J 0 bases, leaving 15 bases between the germline ends. From germline, CDR1 is SGHTA and CDR2 FQGNSA. CDR3 size: 16 residues. The chain's CDR3 is CASSPSITSSGNTIYF. The CDR3 nucleotides are TGTGCCAGCAGTCCCTCCATTACGAGCTCTGGAAACACCATATATTTT.